Sequencing of this T cell receptor (beta chain) was carried out in a study of T cell responses to AZD1222 COVID-19 vaccine. The germline V gene has CDR1 WSHSY and CDR2 SAAADI. The V segment lost 4 bases and the J segment 3 bases; nucleotides outside the gene matches: 3. The CDR3 runs 14 residues. Using immunoSEQ multiplex PCR, the repertoire was profiled, and TCRdb retains in-frame clones only, with some absent. Of roughly 130,000 clones detected, roughly 85% appear once; the ten largest clones hold around 8%. A word on this clone: Its antigen is undetermined.

Overall study results and limits: The number of AZD1222 recipients seropositive at baseline was only five to seven. Donors were largely white British and mainly female; clonal diversity was possibly underestimated.

The input for sequencing was peripheral blood, taken on day 0 of AZD1222 vaccination. The chain is built from TRBV10-2 and TRBJ2-1; the match to TRBD2 covers 7 bases. The clonotype was recovered from an adult in good health. The CDR3 DNA reads TGCGCCAGCAGTGTTGCGGGGGACTACAATGAGCAGTTCTTC. This codes for CASSVAGDYNEQFF.